One and the same sample provided the 6 T cell receptor beta chains below, sequenced in a study of metastatic and nonmetastatic thyroid tumors. Each patient went into thyroid surgery without having received any treatment. TCRdb reassembled clones from the PCR reads with MiXCR. The sample has about 40,000 clones; over 9.5% are singletons. The sample comprised blood. The receptor source for this set is a female donor with papillary thyroid cancer or a benign thyroid nodule (not recorded which). Some clones in this sample may be carry-over from other donors' samples.

This clone was recorded many times. CDR3 sequence reads: CASSLGLAGASTDTQYF. CDR3 coding DNA: TGCGCCAGCAGCTTGGGGCTAGCGGGAGCAAGCACAGATACGCAGTATTTT. The chain is built from TRBV5-1 and TRBJ2-3; 10 positions match TRBD2. The CDR3 covers 17 residues. Germline V CDR1 and CDR2: SGHRS, YFSETQ. Trimming took 0 bases from V and 0 from J; bases not matched to a gene: 4.

This clone showed up many times. The chain combines TRBV7-9 with TRBJ1-2, with unresolved D. The germline gives CDR1 SEHNR, CDR2 FQNEAQ (reference sequence). Trimming removed 1 base from V and 0 bases from J, with 15 bases in between. This CDR3 is built from 17 residues. As DNA, the CDR3 is TGTGCCAGCAGCTTAGTTGTTGGGGATGGAGCTAACTATGGCTACACCTTC. It yields the protein CASSLVVGDGANYGYTF.

The rearrangement joins TRBV27 to TRBJ2-1, with D possibly TRBD2 on 6 matching bases. The CDR3 sequence is 16 residues long. Germline CDR1 is MNHEY and CDR2 is SMNVEV (reference sequence). V was shortened by 10 bases and J by 7 bases, with 26 bases between the two germline ends. The CDR3 loop reads CAITTFGGLSLNEQFF. In nucleotides, the CDR3 is TGTGCCATCACCACTTTTGGGGGACTGTCCCTAAATGAGCAGTTCTTC.

This clone was seen repeatedly, ten times or more. The rearrangement links TRBV20-1 to TRBJ2-1, with 11 bases identical to TRBD2. With V trimmed by 3 bases and J by 4 bases, 8 bases remained unmatched. From germline, CDR1 is DFQATT and CDR2 SNEGSKA (reference sequence). The CDR3 has 16 amino acids. The CDR3: CSASPSGLAGYNEQFF. CDR3 coding DNA: TGCAGTGCTAGTCCCTCAGGACTAGCGGGTTACAATGAGCAGTTCTTC.

This clone showed up just a few times. Being one base from a much bigger clone, this may be a read error. The CDR3 sequence is CASSFSKTQYF. In DNA form, the CDR3 reads TGTGCCAGCAGCTTTAGTAAGACCCAGTACTTC. The V call is TRBV11-3, the J call TRBJ2-5; unclear D gene. Germline V gene lookup returns CDR1 SGHNT and CDR2 YENEEA. The CDR3 consists of 11 residues. V was clipped by 3 bases and J by 6 bases, with 5 bases between them.

About this clone: A clone one base away is much larger, so this may be a read error. The chain uses TRBV7-3 and TRBJ2-5; TRBD1 or TRBD2 may be the D gene (5 bases each). Germline V lookup: CDR1 SGHTA, CDR2 FQGTGA. The V end was cut by 6 bases, the J end by 4 bases, with 12 bases between. The CDR3 runs to 13 residues. CDR3 in DNA: TGTGCCAGCAGACGAGGGGACGGAGAGACCCAGTACTTC. Its translation: CASRRGDGETQYF.